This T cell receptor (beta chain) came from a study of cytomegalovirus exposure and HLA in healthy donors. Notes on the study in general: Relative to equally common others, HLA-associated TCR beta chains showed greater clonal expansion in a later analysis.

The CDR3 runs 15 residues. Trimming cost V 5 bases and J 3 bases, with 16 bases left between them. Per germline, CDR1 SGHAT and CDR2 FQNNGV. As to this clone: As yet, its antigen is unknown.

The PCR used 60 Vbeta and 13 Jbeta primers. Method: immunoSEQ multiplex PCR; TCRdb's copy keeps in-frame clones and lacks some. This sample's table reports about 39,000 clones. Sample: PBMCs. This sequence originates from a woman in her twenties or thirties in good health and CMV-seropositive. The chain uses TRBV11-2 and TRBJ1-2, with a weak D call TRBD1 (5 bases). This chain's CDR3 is CASSQNIGQDYGYTF. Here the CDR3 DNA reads TGTGCCAGCAGCCAGAATATTGGACAAGACTATGGCTACACCTTC.